The rows below give T cell receptor beta chains drawn from one sample of a study of blood T cell repertoires in COVID-19. Sequencing was performed with immunoSEQ multiplex PCR; in TCRdb, only in-frame clones are kept and a portion is missing. Among about 190,000 clones listed, almost 80% were seen once. The sample taken for sequencing was peripheral blood. Receptors originate from a woman in her seventies with acute or convalescent COVID-19. CDR3s include the opening cysteine and the closing phenylalanine or tryptophan. Fields, in order: D gene, clone size, J gene, V gene, CDR3 protein, CDR3 DNA. A D gene is named only where the DNA matches it firmly. Only part of the rows carry a size: once, few, many, or a class if the clone is expanded.

d_call: .; clone_size: .; j_call: TRBJ2-5; v_call: TRBV2; cdr3_aa: CASSEIRGAGETQYF; cdr3_nt: TGTGCCAGCAGTGAAATACGGGGGGCCGGGGAGACCCAGTACTTC
d_call: TRBD1; clone_size: .; j_call: TRBJ1-2; v_call: TRBV28; cdr3_aa: CASSFPGTGVGGYTF; cdr3_nt: TGTGCCAGCAGTTTCCCCGGGACAGGGGTAGGTGGCTACACCTTC
d_call: TRBD2; clone_size: .; j_call: TRBJ2-2; v_call: TRBV6-5; cdr3_aa: CASNRAGGNTGELFF; cdr3_nt: TGTGCCAGCAATCGAGCGGGAGGGAACACCGGGGAGCTGTTTTTT
d_call: TRBD1; clone_size: .; j_call: TRBJ1-2; v_call: TRBV9; cdr3_aa: CASSPRGFNYGYTF; cdr3_nt: TGTGCCAGCAGTCCCAGGGGGTTTAACTATGGCTACACCTTC
d_call: .; clone_size: .; j_call: TRBJ2-7; v_call: TRBV9; cdr3_aa: CASSVALSDSYEQYF; cdr3_nt: TGTGCCAGCAGCGTAGCTCTTAGCGACTCCTACGAGCAGTACTTC
d_call: .; clone_size: .; j_call: TRBJ2-2; v_call: TRBV14; cdr3_aa: CASSRKMEINTGELFF; cdr3_nt: TGTGCCAGCAGCCGAAAAATGGAGATCAACACCGGGGAGCTGTTTTTT
d_call: .; clone_size: .; j_call: TRBJ1-1; v_call: TRBV6-5; cdr3_aa: CASSNTGLTEAFF; cdr3_nt: TGTGCCAGCAGCAACACAGGGTTGACTGAAGCTTTCTTT
d_call: .; clone_size: .; j_call: TRBJ2-3; v_call: TRBV9; cdr3_aa: CASSVGGVPQISDTQYF; cdr3_nt: TGTGCCAGCAGCGTAGGGGGCGTACCTCAGATATCAGATACGCAGTATTTT
d_call: TRBD1; clone_size: .; j_call: TRBJ2-7; v_call: TRBV19; cdr3_aa: CASSIGQGVIYEQYF; cdr3_nt: TGTGCCAGTAGTATCGGACAGGGGGTGATCTACGAGCAGTACTTC
d_call: .; clone_size: few; j_call: TRBJ1-1; v_call: TRBV27; cdr3_aa: CASKTVSLTEAFF; cdr3_nt: TGTGCCAGCAAGACAGTTTCCTTGACTGAAGCTTTCTTT
d_call: .; clone_size: .; j_call: TRBJ2-3; v_call: TRBV29-1; cdr3_aa: CSVEVVGTDTQYF; cdr3_nt: TGCAGCGTTGAAGTAGTCGGCACAGATACGCAGTATTTT
d_call: .; clone_size: .; j_call: TRBJ1-2; v_call: TRBV4-1; cdr3_aa: CASSQANDRNNYGYTF; cdr3_nt: TGCGCCAGCAGCCAAGCCAATGACAGGAATAACTATGGCTACACCTTC
d_call: .; clone_size: once; j_call: TRBJ2-7; v_call: TRBV5-1; cdr3_aa: CASSPSSSYEQYF; cdr3_nt: TGCGCCAGCAGCCCCTCCAGCTCCTACGAGCAGTACTTC
d_call: .; clone_size: .; j_call: TRBJ2-7; v_call: TRBV5-6; cdr3_aa: CASSYRDTYSYEQYF; cdr3_nt: TGTGCCAGCAGTTACCGGGACACCTACTCCTACGAGCAGTACTTC
d_call: .; clone_size: .; j_call: TRBJ1-2; v_call: TRBV3-1/TRBV3-2; cdr3_aa: CASSRVLGDYGYTF; cdr3_nt: TGTGCCAGCAGCCGGGTGCTCGGGGACTATGGCTACACCTTC
d_call: TRBD2; clone_size: .; j_call: TRBJ2-7; v_call: TRBV5-1; cdr3_aa: CASSTGLAGDEQYF; cdr3_nt: TGCGCCAGCAGCACCGGACTAGCGGGAGACGAGCAGTACTTC
d_call: .; clone_size: .; j_call: TRBJ2-2; v_call: TRBV11-3; cdr3_aa: CASSPVHRGELFF; cdr3_nt: TGTGCCAGCAGCCCGGTACACAGGGGGGAGCTGTTTTTT
d_call: TRBD2; clone_size: .; j_call: TRBJ2-7; v_call: TRBV29-1; cdr3_aa: CSVDPVGLASYEQYF; cdr3_nt: TGCAGCGTTGATCCCGTCGGACTAGCCAGCTACGAGCAGTACTTC
d_call: .; clone_size: .; j_call: TRBJ2-7; v_call: TRBV7-3; cdr3_aa: CASSLSPAVAYEQYF; cdr3_nt: TGTGCCAGCAGCTTATCCCCAGCGGTCGCCTACGAGCAGTACTTC
d_call: .; clone_size: .; j_call: TRBJ1-6; v_call: TRBV4-1; cdr3_aa: CASSLGGEINSPLHF; cdr3_nt: TGCGCCAGCAGCCTCGGAGGAGAAATTAATTCACCCCTCCACTTT
d_call: TRBD1; clone_size: .; j_call: TRBJ2-2; v_call: TRBV20-1; cdr3_aa: CSASPGGNTGELFF; cdr3_nt: TGCAGTGCTAGTCCAGGGGGCAACACCGGGGAGCTGTTTTTT
d_call: .; clone_size: .; j_call: TRBJ1-2; v_call: TRBV9; cdr3_aa: CASRGGYGYTF; cdr3_nt: TGTGCCAGCAGGGGAGGTTATGGCTACACCTTC
d_call: .; clone_size: .; j_call: TRBJ2-1; v_call: TRBV1; cdr3_aa: CTSSHGRAGLYNEQFF; cdr3_nt: TGCACCAGCAGCCATGGGAGGGCGGGACTCTACAATGAGCAGTTCTTC
d_call: TRBD2; clone_size: .; j_call: TRBJ2-3; v_call: TRBV5-1; cdr3_aa: CASRSGLAGLTDTQYF; cdr3_nt: TGCGCCAGCAGGTCGGGACTAGCGGGACTAACAGATACGCAGTATTTT
d_call: .; clone_size: .; j_call: TRBJ2-3; v_call: TRBV18; cdr3_aa: CASSPFQSTDTQYF; cdr3_nt: TGTGCCAGCTCACCGTTCCAAAGCACAGATACGCAGTATTTT
d_call: .; clone_size: .; j_call: TRBJ1-6; v_call: TRBV6-5; cdr3_aa: CASKSNPEGGTPLHF; cdr3_nt: TGTGCCAGCAAGTCCAATCCGGAGGGAGGTACACCCCTCCACTTT
d_call: TRBD2; clone_size: .; j_call: TRBJ2-1; v_call: TRBV5-4; cdr3_aa: CASSSRAGGLGNEQFF; cdr3_nt: TGTGCCAGCAGCTCAAGAGCGGGAGGGCTTGGCAATGAGCAGTTCTTC
d_call: .; clone_size: few; j_call: TRBJ1-1; v_call: TRBV4-2; cdr3_aa: CASSSSTGNTEAFF; cdr3_nt: TGTGCCAGCAGCTCGTCCACAGGGAACACTGAAGCTTTCTTT
d_call: .; clone_size: few; j_call: TRBJ1-3; v_call: TRBV7-8; cdr3_aa: CASRGGLTGNTIYF; cdr3_nt: TGTGCCAGCAGGGGGGGTCTAACTGGAAACACCATATATTTT
d_call: TRBD1; clone_size: .; j_call: TRBJ2-7; v_call: TRBV10-3; cdr3_aa: CAISSRDRNYEQYF; cdr3_nt: TGTGCCATCAGCTCCCGGGACAGAAACTACGAGCAGTACTTC
d_call: .; clone_size: .; j_call: TRBJ1-6; v_call: TRBV27; cdr3_aa: CATLTEVYNSPLHF; cdr3_nt: TGTGCCACCCTAACAGAAGTCTATAATTCACCCCTCCACTTT
d_call: TRBD2; clone_size: .; j_call: TRBJ2-3; v_call: TRBV3-1/TRBV3-2; cdr3_aa: CASSQGTSGRLGDTQYF; cdr3_nt: TGTGCCAGCAGCCAAGGAACTAGCGGGAGATTGGGAGATACGCAGTATTTT
d_call: TRBD2; clone_size: .; j_call: TRBJ2-2; v_call: TRBV2; cdr3_aa: CASTRTSGSTGELFF; cdr3_nt: TGTGCCAGCACCCGGACTAGCGGGAGTACCGGGGAGCTGTTTTTT
d_call: .; clone_size: .; j_call: TRBJ2-5; v_call: TRBV5-4; cdr3_aa: CASSLYPQETQYF; cdr3_nt: TGTGCCAGCAGCTTGTATCCCCAAGAGACCCAGTACTTC
d_call: TRBD1; clone_size: .; j_call: TRBJ2-1; v_call: TRBV30; cdr3_aa: CAWKGRGLQYGPYNNEQFF; cdr3_nt: TGTGCCTGGAAGGGCAGGGGGTTACAATACGGCCCCTACAACAATGAGCAGTTCTTC
d_call: TRBD2; clone_size: .; j_call: TRBJ2-1; v_call: TRBV5-1; cdr3_aa: CASSSGLAGNEQFF; cdr3_nt: TGCGCCAGCAGCTCCGGACTAGCAGGCAATGAGCAGTTCTTC
d_call: .; clone_size: .; j_call: TRBJ1-6; v_call: TRBV6-5; cdr3_aa: CATRGDGNSPLHF; cdr3_nt: TGTGCCACCCGGGGAGACGGAAATTCACCCCTCCACTTT
d_call: .; clone_size: .; j_call: TRBJ1-1; v_call: TRBV10-3; cdr3_aa: CAISDYMGDLEAFF; cdr3_nt: TGTGCCATCAGTGACTATATGGGAGACCTTGAAGCTTTCTTT
d_call: .; clone_size: few; j_call: TRBJ2-7; v_call: TRBV5-8; cdr3_aa: CASSLSFGTTVYEQYF; cdr3_nt: TGTGCCAGCAGCTTGTCGTTTGGGACAACTGTTTACGAGCAGTACTTC
d_call: .; clone_size: .; j_call: TRBJ1-3; v_call: TRBV21-1; cdr3_aa: CASSKDRSGNTIYF; cdr3_nt: TGTGCCAGCAGCAAAGACCGGTCGGGAAACACCATATATTTT
d_call: .; clone_size: .; j_call: TRBJ2-2; v_call: TRBV19; cdr3_aa: CASRPGQASGGGELFF; cdr3_nt: TGTGCCAGTAGGCCGGGACAGGCGTCGGGAGGCGGGGAGCTGTTTTTT
d_call: .; clone_size: many; j_call: TRBJ2-5; v_call: TRBV5-1; cdr3_aa: CASSLALAQETQYF; cdr3_nt: TGCGCCAGCAGCTTGGCCCTGGCACAAGAGACCCAGTACTTC
d_call: TRBD1; clone_size: .; j_call: TRBJ2-2; v_call: TRBV18; cdr3_aa: CASSPGLGTGSNTGELFF; cdr3_nt: TGTGCCAGCTCACCAGGCCTCGGGACAGGATCGAACACCGGGGAGCTGTTTTTT
d_call: .; clone_size: .; j_call: TRBJ1-1; v_call: TRBV20-1; cdr3_aa: CSASPGEGTEAFF; cdr3_nt: TGCAGTGCTAGTCCCGGGGAGGGTACTGAAGCTTTCTTT
d_call: TRBD1; clone_size: .; j_call: TRBJ1-5; v_call: TRBV28; cdr3_aa: CASSLTGGFYQPQHF; cdr3_nt: TGTGCCAGCAGTTTAACAGGGGGCTTCTATCAGCCCCAGCATTTT
d_call: TRBD2; clone_size: .; j_call: TRBJ2-2; v_call: TRBV7-3; cdr3_aa: CASSLNPPGGNTGELFF; cdr3_nt: TGTGCCAGCAGCTTAAACCCCCCGGGAGGAAACACCGGGGAGCTGTTTTTT
d_call: .; clone_size: .; j_call: TRBJ2-3; v_call: TRBV13; cdr3_aa: CASSFNSPPDTQYF; cdr3_nt: TGTGCCAGCAGCTTTAATTCCCCCCCCGATACGCAGTATTTT
d_call: TRBD1; clone_size: .; j_call: TRBJ1-2; v_call: TRBV7-3; cdr3_aa: CASSLDRGYGYTF; cdr3_nt: TGTGCCAGCAGCTTAGACAGGGGTTATGGCTACACCTTC
d_call: TRBD2; clone_size: once; j_call: TRBJ2-2; v_call: TRBV19; cdr3_aa: CASSLGTSGNTGELFF; cdr3_nt: TGTGCCAGTAGTCTTGGGACTAGCGGAAACACCGGGGAGCTGTTTTTT
d_call: .; clone_size: .; j_call: TRBJ1-4; v_call: TRBV29-1; cdr3_aa: CSVERGEKLFF; cdr3_nt: TGCAGCGTTGAACGGGGGGAAAAACTGTTTTTT
d_call: TRBD2; clone_size: few; j_call: TRBJ2-1; v_call: TRBV29-1; cdr3_aa: CSANRPTSGLNNEQFF; cdr3_nt: TGCAGCGCAAACCGCCCTACTAGCGGACTAAACAATGAGCAGTTCTTC
d_call: TRBD1; clone_size: .; j_call: TRBJ1-1; v_call: TRBV7-8; cdr3_aa: CASSLVGRGLNRPTEAFF; cdr3_nt: TGTGCCAGCAGCTTAGTAGGAAGGGGGCTTAATCGACCCACTGAAGCTTTCTTT
d_call: TRBD2; clone_size: .; j_call: TRBJ2-3; v_call: TRBV4-2; cdr3_aa: CASSQVDRLAGADTQYF; cdr3_nt: TGTGCCAGCAGCCAAGTCGACCGACTAGCGGGAGCGGATACGCAGTATTTT
d_call: .; clone_size: few; j_call: TRBJ1-3; v_call: TRBV5-1; cdr3_aa: CASSLAGPDSGNTIYF; cdr3_nt: TGCGCCAGCAGCTTGGCAGGGCCCGACTCTGGAAACACCATATATTTT
d_call: .; clone_size: .; j_call: TRBJ2-3; v_call: TRBV23-1; cdr3_aa: CASSQSRRQLPPFPTDTQYF; cdr3_nt: TGCGCCAGCAGTCAATCTCGGCGTCAACTACCCCCCTTCCCCACAGATACGCAGTATTTT
d_call: .; clone_size: .; j_call: TRBJ2-2; v_call: TRBV7-6; cdr3_aa: CASSLVGAGTGELFF; cdr3_nt: TGTGCCAGCAGCTTAGTGGGAGCGGGCACCGGGGAGCTGTTTTTT
d_call: .; clone_size: few; j_call: TRBJ2-2; v_call: TRBV6-5; cdr3_aa: CASRTGNTGELFF; cdr3_nt: TGTGCCAGCAGGACAGGGAACACCGGGGAGCTGTTTTTT
d_call: .; clone_size: .; j_call: TRBJ2-2; v_call: TRBV25-1; cdr3_aa: CASSEIQAGAGELFF; cdr3_nt: TGTGCCAGCAGTGAGATCCAAGCAGGTGCCGGGGAGCTGTTTTTT
d_call: TRBD1; clone_size: .; j_call: TRBJ2-7; v_call: TRBV4-1; cdr3_aa: CASSLDRGPYEQYF; cdr3_nt: TGCGCCAGCAGCCTCGACAGGGGGCCCTACGAGCAGTACTTC
d_call: TRBD2; clone_size: .; j_call: TRBJ2-7; v_call: TRBV6-5; cdr3_aa: CASSLAGEGYEQYF; cdr3_nt: TGTGCCAGCAGTCTAGCGGGAGAGGGCTACGAGCAGTACTTC